Listed below are T cell receptor beta chains from one sample, sequenced in a study of identical twins. TCRdb fed the 5' RACE reads into MiXCR, producing one record per CDR3 protein. The sample shows around 280,000 distinct CDR3 sequences, about 8.3% of them seen only once. These data also formed part of another study, on yellow fever vaccine responses in identical twins.

Sample: memory (CD45RO+) T cells sorted from blood. The origin of the receptors is a young woman in good health. The CDR3 runs from the conserved cysteine through the conserved F or W. The D gene is left open where the match is weak. Only some rows state a clone size, as once, few, many or a class for expanded clones.

>.|TRBV4-1|TRBJ1-2|TRBD1
CASSPGTGDFYGYTF
>many|TRBV7-2|TRBJ2-7|.
CASSLARENEQYF
>few|TRBV29-1|TRBJ2-3|TRBD2
CSVVSGNTDTQYF
>few|TRBV5-5|TRBJ2-1|.
CASSKPLGALKTYNEQFF
>many|TRBV28|TRBJ2-3|.
CASSLVGAEDTQYF
>few|TRBV27|TRBJ1-6|.
CASSFRGGSPLHF
>few|TRBV24-1|TRBJ2-2|TRBD1
CATSIRRQGDETGELFF
>few|TRBV12-3/TRBV12-4|TRBJ2-5|.
CASSLSVPRAKETQYF
>many|TRBV3-1|TRBJ1-5|TRBD1
CASSGRDRVSGNQPQHF
>few|TRBV27|TRBJ1-1|.
CASSYERGWGTEAFF
>many|TRBV29-1|TRBJ2-2|.
CSVRTTGNTGELFF
>.|TRBV7-9|TRBJ2-1|.
CASSFTTLADIGDEQFF
>few|TRBV28|TRBJ2-3|.
CASSENTPDTQYF
>few|TRBV28|TRBJ2-6|TRBD1
CASRAGQGVSGANVLTF
>many|TRBV20-1|TRBJ2-2|.
CSAPSGNTGELFF
>many|TRBV11-2|TRBJ1-1|.
CASSFAQGGAFF
>many|TRBV3-1|TRBJ1-6|.
CASSQVPNSPLHF
>.|TRBV19|TRBJ1-6|.
CASSIASGGNNSPLHF
>.|TRBV12-3/TRBV12-4|TRBJ2-7|TRBD1
CASNLRSGTGANEQYF
>many|TRBV7-8|TRBJ1-1|.
CASSFAGDVGEAFF
>few|TRBV18|TRBJ1-3|.
CASSPGLANTIYF
>many|TRBV10-3|TRBJ2-1|TRBD2
CAISEAGAIGEQFF
>.|TRBV7-9|TRBJ1-1|.
CASSLVGREAFF
>many|TRBV3-1|TRBJ2-7|.
CASSPNGVREQYF
>many|TRBV7-9|TRBJ2-7|TRBD2
CASSYWTSANWVSYEQYF